This entry concerns a single T cell receptor beta chain. This entry is derived from a study of response to subunit inactivated influenza vaccine. TCRdb reprocessed the RT-PCR reads with MiXCR, giving one entry per CDR3 protein. The sample holds 800,000 to 1,000,000 distinct CDR3 sequences; about 20% are singletons and the top ten take 10%. The clonotype originates from a man between 45 and 60 years old who received an inactivated influenza vaccine. The sequencing used PBMCs from blood, collected 4 to 6 days after vaccination.

The CDR3 region is CASSLAITGAQSSYEQYF. The CDR3, as DNA: TGTGCCAGCAGCTTAGCGATTACCGGGGCCCAGAGCTCCTACGAGCAGTACTTC. V gene TRBV7-8 combines with J gene TRBJ2-7; either TRBD1 or TRBD2 may fit D (5 bases each). V lost 0 bases, J lost 0 bases, and 18 bases lay in between. The CDR3 consists of 18 residues. The germline V gene has CDR1 SGHVS and CDR2 FQNEAQ.